Listed here are 32 T cell receptor beta chains from one sample, sequenced in a study of cytomegalovirus exposure and HLA in healthy donors. Primers for the PCR totalled 60 Vbeta and 13 Jbeta. Assay used: immunoSEQ multiplex PCR; TCRdb lists only in-frame clones, some missing. The sample carries 120,000 or so clones, roughly 85% recorded once. The specimen sequenced was PBMCs. The receptors originated from a woman between 35 and 50 years old in good health and CMV-seropositive.

The chain combines TRBV23-1 with TRBJ2-7, with TRBD1 matching 11 bases. TRBV23-1 is known as an ORF, though its function is uncertain. This CDR3 has 15 residues. V was pared by 11 bases and J by 3 bases, with 12 bases of the junction left unmatched. CDR3 sequence: CAPRWLGQGVYEQYF. As DNA, the CDR3 is TGCGCCCCCCGGTGGTTGGGACAGGGGGTCTACGAGCAGTACTTC.

The chain links TRBV5-1 to TRBJ2-5; 7 bases map to TRBD1. Germline V lookup: CDR1 SGHRS, CDR2 YFSETQ. This CDR3 is 15 amino acids long. V was clipped by 4 bases and J by 4 bases; unmatched bases: 10. This chain's CDR3 is CASSKTGSLGETQYF. CDR3 DNA: TGCGCCAGCAGCAAGACAGGGAGTTTAGGAGAGACCCAGTACTTC.

The chain has TRBV27 and TRBJ1-5; TRBD1 is a possible D gene (5 bases). CDR1 and CDR2 from the germline V gene are MNHEY and SMNVEV (reference sequence). This CDR3 spans 14 amino acids. Trimming shortened V by 1 base and J by 2 bases, and 6 bases separated the two germline ends. CDR3 sequence reads: CASSLFRGNQPQHF. In DNA, the CDR3 is TGTGCCAGCAGTTTATTCAGGGGCAATCAGCCCCAGCATTTT.

The chain is built from TRBV28 and TRBJ2-7; 8 bases fit TRBD1. The CDR3 sequence is 15 residues long. Germline CDR1 and CDR2: MDHEN and SYDVKM. Losses at the gene ends were 6 bases for V and 2 bases for J; bases not matched to a gene: 9. CDR3 sequence (DNA): TGTGCCAGCAGCCAGAACACAGGGGGTACCTACGAGCAGTACTTC. It is translated as CASSQNTGGTYEQYF.

The J gene is TRBJ2-7, the V gene TRBV14; tentatively, D is TRBD1 (6 bases). CDR1 and CDR2 from the germline V gene are SGHDN and FVKESK. The V end was cut by 1 base, the J end by 0 bases, with 16 bases between. The length of the CDR3 is 17 residues. The CDR3 loop is CASSQGLLKDSSYEQYF. In DNA form, the CDR3 reads TGTGCCAGCAGCCAAGGGTTACTGAAGGACAGCTCCTACGAGCAGTACTTC.

This clone has more than one count but fewer than ten. The genes are TRBV10-3 and TRBJ2-2, with a tentative D call TRBD1 (7 bases). The CDR3 extends over 13 amino acids. Germline V lookup: CDR1 ENHRY, CDR2 SYGVKD. V lost 10 bases and J lost 7, with 16 bases in between. CDR3 in amino acids: CATRGTVDGELFF. CDR3 bases: TGTGCCACCCGCGGGACAGTCGACGGGGAGCTGTTTTTT.

V and J are TRBV21-1 and TRBJ2-7; no DNA check was done on the table's D call, TRBD1. TRBV21-1 is described as a pseudogene. This CDR3 is built from 10 residues. In DNA form, the CDR3 reads TGTGCCAGCACAGGCTACGAGCAGTACTTC. This translates into CASTGYEQYF.

V is TRBV5-1 and J is TRBJ2-7; D may be TRBD2 (6 bases). Trimming stripped 1 base from V and 3 bases from J, with 11 bases between. The germline gives CDR1 SGHRS, CDR2 YFSETQ. CDR3 length: 14 residues. CDR3 sequence reads: CASSLMGGSYEQYF. CDR3 coding DNA: TGCGCCAGCAGCTTGATGGGGGGTAGCTACGAGCAGTACTTC. Supplemented by reference TRBV5-1 and TRBJ2-7, the full variable domain reads KAGVTQTPRYLIKTRGQQVTLSCSPISGHRSVSWYQQTPGQGLQFLFEYFSETQRNKGNFPGRFSGRQFSNSRSEMNVSTLELGDSALYLCASSLMGGSYEQYFGPGTRLTVT.

This chain links TRBV29-1 with TRBJ2-2; tentatively, D is TRBD1 (5 bases). In germline, CDR1 is SQVTM, CDR2 ANQGSEA. The V end lost 7 bases, the J end lost 3 bases, and 12 bases lay between the germline ends. This CDR3 comprises 13 residues. The CDR3 DNA reads as TGCAGCGGCAGGGTTTCGGACACCGGGGAGCTGTTTTTT. This sequence encodes CSGRVSDTGELFF.

V usage is TRBV6-1 and J usage is TRBJ1-3; maybe TRBD1 (6 bases). The V and J ends lost 6 bases and 0 bases respectively, with 12 bases between them. Germline V gives CDR1 MNHNS, CDR2 SASEGT. The CDR3 is made up of 15 amino acids. In DNA form, the CDR3 reads TGTGCCAGCAGCGGACAGATCTTCTCTGGAAACACCATATATTTT. It encodes CASSGQIFSGNTIYF.

This chain joins TRBV2 and TRBJ2-7, with D perhaps matching TRBD1 (5 bases). Trimming pared 5 bases from V and 4 bases from J, leaving 9 bases between. The CDR3 length is 12 residues. Germline-derived CDR1 and CDR2 are SNHLY and FYNNEI. CDR3 region: CASSLDIYEQYF. The CDR3 DNA reads TGTGCCAGCAGTTTGGACATTTACGAGCAGTACTTC. The whole variable domain, filled in from reference TRBV2 and TRBJ2-7, reads EPEVTQTPSHQVTQMGQEVILRCVPISNHLYFYWYRQILGQKVEFLVSFYNNEISEKSEIFDDQFSVERPDGSNFTLKIRSTKLEDSAMYFCASSLDIYEQYFGPGTRLTVT.

The V call is TRBV18, the J call TRBJ2-1; a possible D gene is TRBD1 (6 bases). Trimming took off 4 bases at V and 3 bases at J, with 10 bases between the two ends. The CDR3 is 14 residues long. Germline loops: CDR1 KGHSH, CDR2 LQKENI. CDR3 region: CASSQQGFYNEQFF. The CDR3 nucleotides are TGTGCCAGCTCACAACAGGGTTTCTACAATGAGCAGTTCTTC.

This chain joins TRBV9 and TRBJ1-1; a possible D gene is TRBD1 (5 bases). V lost 2 bases and J 2 bases, leaving 7 bases between the germline ends. This CDR3 contains 13 residues. Germline V gene data show CDR1 as SGDLS and CDR2 as YYNGEE. The CDR3 sequence: CASSVQGNTEAFF. The CDR3 nucleotides read TGTGCCAGCAGCGTCCAGGGTAACACTGAAGCTTTCTTT.

The table lists this clone with a count of one. The conserved phenylalanine or tryptophan is not found at the CDR3 terminus, so this likely reflects a read error. Because the CDR3's place on the DNA is in doubt, the DNA is left out and the CDR3 is given as listed by TCRdb. The chain couples TRBV14 to TRBJ2-7; no check of the table's D call, TRBD2, against the DNA was made. The CDR3 is 8 amino acids in total, end residues counted. CDR1 and CDR2 (germline): SGHDN, FVKESK. Here the CDR3 reads CANPPPLR.

The J gene is TRBJ1-2, the V gene TRBV29-1; TRBD1 is a possible D gene (6 bases). V was cut by 4 bases and J by 5 bases, with 20 bases left in between. The germline V gene encodes CDR1 SQVTM and CDR2 ANQGSEA. There are 15 residues in the CDR3. CDR3 sequence: CSVGEGQEIRYGYTF. Here the CDR3 DNA reads TGCAGCGTTGGAGAGGGACAAGAAATTAGATATGGCTACACCTTC.

This chain connects TRBV4-1 to TRBJ1-5; D gene uncertain. Trimming cost V 0 bases and J 4 bases, with 7 bases left between them. Germline loops: CDR1 MGHRA, CDR2 YSYEKL. This CDR3 is built from 14 residues. This chain's CDR3 is CASSQDSYNQPQHF. The CDR3 DNA reads as TGCGCCAGCAGCCAAGACAGTTATAATCAGCCCCAGCATTTT.

The chain recombines TRBV6-5 with TRBJ2-7; 7 nucleotides line up with TRBD1. Germline CDR1 reads MNHEY; CDR2 reads SVGAGI. This CDR3 has 13 amino acids. Losses at the gene ends were 8 bases for V and 5 bases for J; bases not matched to a gene: 9. CDR3 DNA: TGTGCCAGCCGACGACTACAGGGGAACGAGCAGTACTTC. Protein sequence: CASRRLQGNEQYF.

This clone was counted once. The chain is built from TRBV28 and TRBJ1-3; TRBD1 aligns across 7 bases. The germline CDR1 and CDR2 sequences are MDHEN and SYDVKM. Germline trimming cut 6 bases from V and 1 base from J; bases unmatched to any gene: 3. This CDR3 has 14 amino acids. The CDR3 reads CASSLQGSGNTIYF. The CDR3 nucleotides read TGTGCCAGCAGCTTACAGGGGTCTGGAAACACCATATATTTT.

Comments on this clone: Germline is not matched at one junction end, which may reflect a read error. V and J are TRBV7-9 and TRBJ1-2; D may be TRBD1 (6 bases). The CDR3 is 15 residues long. Germline V gene sequence: CDR1 SEHNR, CDR2 FQNEAQ (reference sequence). CDR3 sequence reads: CSSSLGGGLVGGYTF. Written as DNA, the CDR3 is TGTTCCAGCAGCTTAGGGGGGGGGTTGGTAGGCGGCTACACCTTC.

This rearrangement joins TRBV9 to TRBJ1-1, with a weak D call TRBD1 (6 bases). Germline V CDR1 and CDR2: SGDLS, YYNGEE. The CDR3 totals 13 residues. V was cut by 5 bases and J by 5 bases, with 13 bases left in between. CDR3 in DNA: TGTGCCAGCAGTAGGGGGGGGAGGACTGAAGCTTTCTTT. Translating gives CASSRGGRTEAFF.

V and J are TRBV5-1 and TRBJ2-3; TRBD2 agrees at 13 bases. This CDR3 spans 15 amino acids. CDR1 is SGHRS and CDR2 is YFSETQ in the germline V gene. Trimming removed 4 bases from V and 6 bases from J; junction bases left unmatched: 5. The CDR3 here is CASSTGTSGDDTQYF. CDR3 sequence (DNA): TGCGCCAGCAGCACCGGGACTAGCGGGGATGATACGCAGTATTTT.

The chain employs TRBV6-1 and TRBJ2-1; D might be TRBD2 (6 bases). CDR1 MNHNS and CDR2 SASEGT come from the germline V gene. There are 16 residues in the CDR3. Trimming took off 4 bases at V and 6 bases at J, with 19 bases between the two ends. The CDR3 DNA reads TGTGCCAGCAGTGGCGGACTATGGCCGTTCTCCAATGAGCAGTTCTTC. Its translation: CASSGGLWPFSNEQFF.

The rearrangement joins TRBV7-9 to TRBJ1-3, with 9 positions matching TRBD1. V was clipped by 6 bases and J by 4 bases; unmatched bases: 19. The CDR3 is 19 amino acids. Germline V CDR1 and CDR2: SEHNR, FQNEAQ (reference sequence). In nucleotides, the CDR3 is TGTGCCAGCAGAGTACCGGGACAGGGAGGACTTTGGGGCGGAAACACCATATATTTT. It encodes CASRVPGQGGLWGGNTIYF.

The CDR3 protein is CASRPILTGAYGYTF. DNA of the CDR3: TGTGCCAGCAGACCCATCCTTACAGGGGCGTATGGCTACACCTTC. V usage is TRBV28 and J usage is TRBJ1-2; 7 bases agree with TRBD1. The length of the CDR3 is 15 residues. J lost 5 bases, V lost 6 bases, and 12 bases had no gene match. The germline V gene encodes CDR1 MDHEN and CDR2 SYDVKM.

The V call is TRBV7-5, the J call TRBJ1-5. TRBV7-5 corresponds to a pseudogene. The length of the CDR3 is 11 residues. CDR3 sequence: CVRSFFAAQHF. CDR3 DNA sequence: TGTGTCAGAAGCTTCTTTGCGGCCCAGCATTTT.

V is TRBV10-3 and J is TRBJ2-7, with D possibly TRBD2 on 6 matching bases. The CDR3 sequence is 15 residues long. Germline CDR1 is ENHRY and CDR2 is SYGVKD. V lost 2 bases and J 5 bases, leaving 16 bases between the germline ends. The CDR3 nucleotides are TGTGCCATCAGTGAGGCAGGAGGGGCGCGGGACGAGCAGTACTTC. Translating gives CAISEAGGARDEQYF.

The rearrangement uses TRBV5-8 and TRBJ1-1, with 8 positions matching TRBD1. V shed 4 bases, J shed 2 bases, and the junction held 10 bases outside the gene matches. The CDR3 runs to 16 residues. CDR1 and CDR2 (germline): SGHTS, YDEGEE. CDR3 residues: CASSTGQGGFNTEAFF. The CDR3 DNA reads TGTGCCAGCAGCACTGGACAGGGCGGTTTCAACACTGAAGCTTTCTTT.

This chain links TRBV19 with TRBJ1-1, with TRBD1 as a possible D gene (5 bases). Germline CDR1 is LNHDA and CDR2 is SQIVND (reference sequence). Between the trimmed V and J ends, which lost 10 bases and 4 bases, there was a span of 19 bases. The CDR3 sequence is 14 residues long. The CDR3 here is CATFDGGDRTEAFF. In nucleotides, the CDR3 is TGTGCCACCTTTGACGGGGGGGATCGCACTGAAGCTTTCTTT.

This chain joins TRBV9 and TRBJ2-3; tentatively, D is TRBD2 (6 bases). CDR3 size: 14 residues. Germline loops: CDR1 SGDLS, CDR2 YYNGEE. The ends were cut back, 3 bases at V and 5 bases at J, with 13 bases in the middle. The CDR3 DNA reads as TGTGCCAGCAGCGACCAGCGGGTCCTAGATACGCAGTATTTT. Its translation is CASSDQRVLDTQYF.

This clone was found once. This chain connects TRBV6-1 to TRBJ2-7; 9 positions agree with TRBD1. Losses at the gene ends were 7 bases for V and 1 base for J; bases not matched to a gene: 8. The CDR3 has 15 residues. Germline CDR1 MNHNS, CDR2 SASEGT. CDR3 bases: TGTGCCAGCAAGGAACCCGGGACAGGGTCCTACGAGCAGTACTTC. Encoded protein: CASKEPGTGSYEQYF.

In its sample, this clone was seen once. V gene TRBV4-1 combines with J gene TRBJ2-1; D possibly corresponds to TRBD1 (6 bases). Germline V gene sequence: CDR1 MGHRA, CDR2 YSYEKL. V lost 7 bases, J lost 5 bases, and 18 bases lay in between. CDR3 size: 15 residues. CDR3 nucleotide sequence: TGCGCCAGCAATTCTTGGGGGCTTACTAACAATGAGCAGTTCTTC. Protein sequence: CASNSWGLTNNEQFF.

The rearrangement joins TRBV6-5 to TRBJ1-2; D perhaps matches TRBD1 (6 bases). Trimming removed 6 bases from V and 4 bases from J, with 18 bases in between. CDR3 length equals 15 residues. Germline CDR1 and CDR2: MNHEY and SVGAGI. This CDR3 is CASSPGGGRSYGYTF. CDR3 sequence (DNA): TGTGCCAGCAGCCCCGGGGGGGGGCGTAGCTATGGCTACACCTTC.